One and the same sample provided the 32 T cell receptor beta chains below, sequenced in a study of CD8 T cells in Susac syndrome. It was with random hexamers that roughly 0.5 to 1 ug RNA was reverse transcribed. MiXCR, run by TCRdb on the immunoSEQ multiplex PCR reads, gives a single entry per CDR3 protein. The data hold some 260,000 distinct CDR3 sequences, with about 85% observed a single time. Sequencing used CD8+ T cells from PBMCs. The receptors derive from a human donor with multiple sclerosis.

This clonotype was seen once. This chain links TRBV6-5 with TRBJ2-5; the D is unclear. The CDR3 spans 13 residues. Trimming removed 4 bases from V and 5 bases from J, with 11 bases in between. The germline V gene encodes CDR1 MNHEY and CDR2 SVGAGI. The CDR3 reads CASSSQSLETQYF. The CDR3, as DNA: TGTGCCAGCAGTTCCCAGAGTTTGGAGACCCAGTACTTC.

This clonotype was picked up one time. V usage is TRBV6-5 and J usage is TRBJ2-3; D gene ambiguous. The length of the CDR3 is 16 residues. V dropped 1 base and J dropped 0 bases, with 11 bases sitting between them. Looked up from germline, CDR1 is MNHEY and CDR2 is SVGAGI. In DNA, the CDR3 is TGTGCCAGCAGTTACTTCCTCGGGTCTAGCACAGATACGCAGTATTTT. Its protein is CASSYFLGSSTDTQYF.

The V and J genes are TRBV27 and TRBJ2-2; 9 bases match TRBD1. CDR3 length: 15 amino acids. V trimming: 5 bases; J trimming: 5 bases; junction bases outside the gene matches: 6. Germline-derived CDR1 and CDR2 are MNHEY and SMNVEV (reference sequence). The DNA for the CDR3 is TGTGCCAGCAGTAAACAGGGGGCCGGGACCGGGGAGCTGTTTTTT. This sequence encodes CASSKQGAGTGELFF.

This clonotype has just one count. The chain employs TRBV27 and TRBJ2-1, with D perhaps matching TRBD2 (7 bases). The CDR3 runs 14 residues. With 6 bases removed from V and 1 base from J, the gap between germline ends came to 10 bases. The germline gives CDR1 MNHEY, CDR2 SMNVEV (reference sequence). CDR3 in DNA: TGTGCCAGCAGAAGGGGGGGTTCCTACAATGAGCAGTTCTTC. It yields the protein CASRRGGSYNEQFF.

Only a few counts were recorded for this clonotype. V is TRBV20-1 and J is TRBJ1-1; D may be TRBD1 (5 bases). Germline V CDR1 and CDR2: DFQATT, SNEGSKA (reference sequence). This CDR3 has 12 residues. V shed 5 bases and J shed 7 bases, with 14 bases lying between them. The DNA of the CDR3 is TGCAGTGCTCTTGAGGGGAGCGGTGAAGCTTTCTTT. It encodes CSALEGSGEAFF.

V gene TRBV7-2 combines with J gene TRBJ2-2; D gene unclear. V shed 1 base and J shed 1 base, with 4 bases lying between them. The CDR3 loop spans 14 amino acids. Germline CDR1 reads SGHTA; CDR2 reads FQGNSA. The CDR3 region is CASSLDLNTGELFF. The CDR3 DNA follows: TGTGCCAGCAGCTTAGACCTGAACACCGGGGAGCTGTTTTTT.

This clonotype appeared a few times. The V call is TRBV12-3 or TRBV12-4, the J call TRBJ2-7; D might be TRBD1 (5 bases). Trimming pared 0 bases from V and 4 bases from J, leaving 10 bases between. The CDR3 contains 14 residues. The CDR3 region has the DNA TGTGCCAGCAGTTTAGCGCAGGGAAAATACGAGCAGTACTTC. Encoded protein: CASSLAQGKYEQYF.

This rearrangement joins TRBV6-5 to TRBJ2-5, with D uncertain. Trimming removed 5 bases at V and 5 bases at J, with 6 bases between. In germline, CDR1 is MNHEY, CDR2 SVGAGI. CDR3 length: 11 amino acids. CDR3 sequence reads: CASSNYETQYF. The CDR3 nucleotides read TGTGCCAGCAGTAACTATGAGACCCAGTACTTC.

This sequence joins TRBV27 and TRBJ1-2, with D possibly matching TRBD1 (5 bases). The CDR3 sequence is 15 residues long. V gave up 0 bases and J gave up 7 bases, with 15 bases separating them. Per germline, CDR1 MNHEY and CDR2 SMNVEV (reference sequence). Here the CDR3 DNA reads TGTGCCAGCAGTTTATCGGCAGGGTCCAGTGCTGGCTACACCTTC. It yields the protein CASSLSAGSSAGYTF.

The rearrangement uses TRBV12-5 and TRBJ2-1, with D perhaps matching TRBD1 or TRBD2 (5 bases each). With 6 bases removed from V and 0 bases from J, the gap between germline ends came to 15 bases. The length of the CDR3 is 16 residues. Germline CDR1 LGHNT, CDR2 FRNRAP. The CDR3 DNA follows: TGTGCTAGTGGGTGTAGAGGGGCGAGCTCCTACAATGAGCAGTTCTTC. This codes for CASGCRGASSYNEQFF. Supplemented by reference TRBV12-5 and TRBJ2-1, the full variable domain reads DARVTQTPRHKVTEMGQEVTMRCQPILGHNTVFWYRQTMMQGLELLAYFRNRAPLDDSGMPKDRFSAEMPDATLATLKIQPSEPRDSAVYFCASGCRGASSYNEQFFGPGTRLTVL.

V usage is TRBV29-1 and J usage is TRBJ2-1; 10 bases align to TRBD2. This CDR3 has 17 amino acids. V trimming: 6 bases; J trimming: 0 bases; junction bases outside the gene matches: 11. The germline CDR1 and CDR2 sequences are SQVTM and ANQGSEA. As DNA, the CDR3 is TGCAGCGTCACGGGACTAGCGAGATATAGCTCCTACAATGAGCAGTTCTTC. Amino acid sequence: CSVTGLARYSSYNEQFF.

This chain connects TRBV9 to TRBJ2-7, with TRBD2 matching 14 bases. This CDR3 is built from 14 residues. The germline V gene encodes CDR1 SGDLS and CDR2 YYNGEE. Losses at the gene ends were 7 bases for V and 5 bases for J; bases not matched to a gene: 5. The CDR3 nucleotides are TGTGCCAGCGGCGAGGGACTAGCGGGAGACGAGCAGTACTTC. Its translation is CASGEGLAGDEQYF. The variable domain in full, completed from reference TRBV9 and TRBJ2-7, reads DSGVTQTPKHLITATGQRVTLRCSPRSGDLSVYWYQQSLDQGLQFLIQYYNGEERAKGNILERFSAQQFPDLHSELNLSSLELGDSALYFCASGEGLAGDEQYFGPGTRLTVT.

The chain carries TRBV7-3 and TRBJ1-1; 10 bases align to TRBD1. This CDR3 has 15 amino acids. Trimming removed 5 bases from V and 5 bases from J; junction bases left unmatched: 8. CDR1 and CDR2 (germline): SGHTA, FQGTGA. The CDR3 region has the DNA TGTGCCAGCAGCACTTCGGACAGGGGGGGAACTGAAGCTTTCTTT. It codes for CASSTSDRGGTEAFF.

The rearrangement links TRBV5-5 to TRBJ2-7; the D gene is possibly TRBD2 (6 bases). Germline lookup yields CDR1 SGHKS and CDR2 YYEKEE (reference sequence). This CDR3 spans 14 amino acids. The V end was cut by 3 bases, the J end by 6 bases, with 16 bases between. The CDR3: CASSYRDSRFEQYF. CDR3 coding DNA: TGTGCCAGCAGCTACCGGGACTCGCGGTTCGAGCAGTACTTC.

This clonotype was counted once. DNA for the CDR3: TGTGCCAGCAGTTTATCCTCAGTAACCGAGCAGTACTTC. It codes for CASSLSSVTEQYF. The chain combines TRBV27 with TRBJ2-7; D gene ambiguous. V was trimmed by 0 bases and J by 6 bases, leaving 9 bases between them. The CDR3 covers 13 residues. Germline V gives CDR1 MNHEY, CDR2 SMNVEV (reference sequence).

This rearrangement joins TRBV5-1 to TRBJ2-7, with D perhaps TRBD1 (5 bases). V shed 0 bases and J shed 4 bases, with 8 bases lying between them. Germline-derived CDR1 and CDR2 are SGHRS and YFSETQ. CDR3 length equals 13 residues. This CDR3 reads CASSLETAYEQYF. The CDR3 bases are TGCGCCAGCAGCTTGGAGACAGCATACGAGCAGTACTTC.

The V gene is TRBV29-1, the J gene TRBJ2-3, with 11 bases lining up with TRBD2. The length of the CDR3 is 14 residues. The V gene end was trimmed by 7 bases and the J gene end by 5 bases; junction bases not matched to a gene: 8. CDR1 SQVTM and CDR2 ANQGSEA come from the germline V gene. The CDR3 region has the DNA TGCAGCGCCATTAGCGGGAGGGTGGTAGATACGCAGTATTTT. This sequence encodes CSAISGRVVDTQYF.

This clonotype was seen more than once but under ten times. The CDR3 bases are TGTGCCAGCAGCTTAGACGACAGAGGGGTCCGGGAGACCCAGTACTTC. It codes for CASSLDDRGVRETQYF. The chain links TRBV7-9 to TRBJ2-5; D could derive from TRBD1 or TRBD2 (5 bases each). The CDR3 is 16 amino acids. Trimming stripped 1 base from V and 5 bases from J, with 17 bases between. Germline CDR1 is SEHNR and CDR2 is FQNEAQ (reference sequence).

The genes are TRBV29-1 and TRBJ1-2; maybe TRBD1 (6 bases). The CDR3 has 13 residues. Germline loops: CDR1 SQVTM, CDR2 ANQGSEA. Trimming left V 0 bases short and J 7 bases short, with 12 bases between. The CDR3 nucleotides are TGCAGCGTTGAAGAAGGGGCAGGGGTTGGCTACACCTTC. Its protein is CSVEEGAGVGYTF.

The rearrangement joins TRBV6-1 to TRBJ1-1; D gene unclear. Germline loops: CDR1 MNHNS, CDR2 SASEGT. The length of the CDR3 is 13 residues. The V end was cut by 6 bases, the J end by 3 bases, with 11 bases between. The CDR3 bases are TGTGCCAGCAGCGAATCGACCTACACTGAAGCTTTCTTT. Translating gives CASSESTYTEAFF.

The gene calls are TRBV19 and TRBJ2-1; D remains unclear. The V and J ends lost 2 bases and 2 bases respectively, with 4 bases between them. CDR3 size: 13 residues. CDR1 and CDR2 (germline): LNHDA, SQIVND (reference sequence). CDR3 loop: CASSIKAYNEQFF. In DNA, the CDR3 is TGTGCCAGTAGTATAAAGGCCTACAATGAGCAGTTCTTC.

The rearrangement joins TRBV19 to TRBJ2-7; no reliable D call. The CDR3 loop spans 14 amino acids. The V and J ends lost 5 bases and 2 bases respectively, with 13 bases between them. Germline CDR1 LNHDA, CDR2 SQIVND (reference sequence). The CDR3 protein is CASSPVDPAYEQYF. The CDR3 DNA sequence: TGTGCCAGTAGTCCAGTTGATCCCGCCTACGAGCAGTACTTC.

The gene calls are TRBV29-1 and TRBJ2-2, with 10 positions matching TRBD2. V lost 5 bases to trimming and J lost 5 bases; unmatched junction nucleotides: 11. The CDR3 consists of 16 residues. Per germline, CDR1 SQVTM and CDR2 ANQGSEA. CDR3 amino acids: CSVRSRLAGDTGELFF. CDR3 coding DNA: TGCAGCGTTCGCAGCCGGCTAGCGGGAGATACCGGGGAGCTGTTTTTT.

This clonotype showed up just once. This chain uses TRBV3-1 with TRBJ1-3; no reliable D call. The ends were cut back, 0 bases at V and 4 bases at J, with 16 bases in the middle. The CDR3 has 17 residues. The germline V gene encodes CDR1 LGHDT and CDR2 YNNKEL (reference sequence). The CDR3 loop reads CASSQDRPGWEGNTIYF. CDR3 nucleotide sequence: TGTGCCAGCAGCCAAGATAGGCCGGGGTGGGAAGGAAACACCATATATTTT.

This chain uses TRBV27 with TRBJ2-1, with 8 bases lining up with TRBD2. This CDR3 is 15 amino acids long. CDR1 MNHEY and CDR2 SMNVEV come from the germline V gene (reference sequence). V lost 5 bases to trimming and J lost 8 bases; unmatched junction nucleotides: 11. CDR3 sequence reads: CASSQSGRGFDEQFF. The CDR3, as DNA: TGTGCCAGCAGTCAAAGCGGGAGAGGATTCGATGAGCAGTTCTTC.

The chain has TRBV4-1 and TRBJ1-5, with TRBD1 identical over 7 bases. The length of the CDR3 is 15 residues. The germline V gene has CDR1 MGHRA and CDR2 YSYEKL. The trim removed 1 base at V and 6 bases at J, leaving 6 bases unmatched. The CDR3 bases are TGCGCCAGCAGCCAAGTGGAGGGGGCAGGTCAGCCCCAGCATTTT. Protein sequence: CASSQVEGAGQPQHF.

V usage is TRBV9 and J usage is TRBJ2-2; D gene ambiguous. The CDR3 has 15 amino acids. The V gene's germline CDR1 is SGDLS and CDR2 YYNGEE. Trimming shortened V by 4 bases and J by 4 bases, and 14 bases separated the two germline ends. CDR3 in amino acids: CASSTDIRATGELFF. The CDR3, as DNA: TGTGCCAGCAGCACTGACATTCGGGCCACCGGGGAGCTGTTTTTT.

V is TRBV25-1 and J is TRBJ2-5, with D possibly TRBD2 on 6 matching bases. This CDR3 is built from 15 residues. Looked up from germline, CDR1 is MGHDK and CDR2 is SYGVNS. Trimming removed 4 bases from V and 3 bases from J, with 15 bases in between. Here the CDR3 reads CASSAGASVKETQYF. The CDR3 DNA sequence: TGTGCCAGCAGTGCCGGAGCTAGCGTGAAAGAGACCCAGTACTTC.

The chain recombines TRBV9 with TRBJ1-1; D is unresolved. V was shortened by 0 bases and J by 0 bases, with 9 bases between the two germline ends. Looked up from germline, CDR1 is SGDLS and CDR2 is YYNGEE. This CDR3 is 15 amino acids long. The CDR3 reads CASSVAQSLNTEAFF. The CDR3 nucleotides are TGTGCCAGCAGCGTAGCGCAGTCCCTGAACACTGAAGCTTTCTTT.

This clonotype was counted only a few times. This rearrangement joins TRBV19 to TRBJ2-2; perhaps TRBD1 as D (5 bases). Germline V gene lookup returns CDR1 LNHDA and CDR2 SQIVND (reference sequence). Trimming pared 6 bases from V and 5 bases from J, leaving 13 bases between. The length of the CDR3 is 14 residues. The CDR3 protein is CASSPRDGTGELFF. CDR3 DNA sequence: TGTGCCAGTAGCCCCAGGGATGGGACCGGGGAGCTGTTTTTT.

The V call is TRBV20-1, the J call TRBJ2-7; D gene unclear. The CDR3 covers 13 residues. Germline V gene lookup returns CDR1 DFQATT and CDR2 SNEGSKA (reference sequence). The V gene lost 3 bases and the J gene lost 0 bases, with 9 bases spanning the gap. The CDR3 nucleotides are TGCAGTGCTAGGTCCGAGAGCTCCTACGAGCAGTACTTC. It translates to CSARSESSYEQYF.

This chain's CDR3 is CASSLGILGLRETQYF. The CDR3 nucleotides read TGCGCCAGCAGCTTGGGGATCCTGGGGCTTCGAGAGACCCAGTACTTC. V and J are TRBV5-1 and TRBJ2-5; possible D gene TRBD1, 5 bases. The CDR3 is 16 amino acids. Trimming removed 0 bases at V and 4 bases at J, with 16 bases between. Germline V gene data show CDR1 as SGHRS and CDR2 as YFSETQ. The complete variable domain, with remaining parts taken from reference TRBV5-1 and TRBJ2-5, reads KAGVTQTPRYLIKTRGQQVTLSCSPISGHRSVSWYQQTPGQGLQFLFEYFSETQRNKGNFPGRFSGRQFSNSRSEMNVSTLELGDSALYLCASSLGILGLRETQYFGPGTRLLVL.